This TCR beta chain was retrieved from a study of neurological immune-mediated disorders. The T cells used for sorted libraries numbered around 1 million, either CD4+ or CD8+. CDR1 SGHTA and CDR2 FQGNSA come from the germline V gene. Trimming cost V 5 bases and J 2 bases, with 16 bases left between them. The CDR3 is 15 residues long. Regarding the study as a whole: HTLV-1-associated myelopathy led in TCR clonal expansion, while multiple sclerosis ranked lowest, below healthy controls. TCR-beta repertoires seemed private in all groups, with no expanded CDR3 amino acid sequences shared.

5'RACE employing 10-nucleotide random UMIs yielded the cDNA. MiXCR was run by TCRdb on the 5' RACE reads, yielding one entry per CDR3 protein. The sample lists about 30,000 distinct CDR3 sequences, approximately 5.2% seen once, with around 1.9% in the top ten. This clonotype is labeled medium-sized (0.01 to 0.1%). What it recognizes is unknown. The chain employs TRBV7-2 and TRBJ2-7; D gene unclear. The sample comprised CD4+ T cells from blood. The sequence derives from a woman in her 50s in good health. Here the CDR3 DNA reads TGTGCCAGCAGCCGTACTGGAACCCTCACCTACGAGCAGTACTTC. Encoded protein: CASSRTGTLTYEQYF.